What follows are 9 T cell receptor beta chains derived from one specimen sequenced in a study of T cell responses to AZD1222 COVID-19 vaccine. The table came from immunoSEQ multiplex PCR; TCRdb's copy has only in-frame clones and leaves some out. This table has approximately 170,000 clones, just under 95% appearing once. The source was peripheral blood, collected on day 0 of AZD1222 vaccination. Source of these receptors: an adult in good health.

This clone was seen only once. This rearrangement joins TRBV5-1 to TRBJ1-1, with a weak D call TRBD1 (5 bases). Germline lookup yields CDR1 SGHRS and CDR2 YFSETQ. The CDR3 is 14 amino acids. V gave up 1 base and J gave up 1 base, with 8 bases separating them. The CDR3 here is CASSLPGTNTEAFF. CDR3 nucleotide sequence: TGCGCCAGCAGCTTGCCAGGGACGAACACTGAAGCTTTCTTT.

This clone showed up just once. The chain couples TRBV7-9 to TRBJ2-1; 8 bases fit TRBD1. CDR3 size: 15 residues. Germline loops: CDR1 SEHNR, CDR2 FQNEAQ (reference sequence). V dropped 6 bases and J dropped 6; count of bases not matched to a gene: 10. CDR3 DNA: TGTGCCAGCAGTTCCGGGACAGGAATGGGCAATGAGCAGTTCTTC. Its protein product is CASSSGTGMGNEQFF.

The chain couples TRBV27 to TRBJ1-2, with D possibly TRBD1 on 5 matching bases. The ends were cut back, 10 bases at V and 5 bases at J, with 23 bases in the middle. Germline CDR1 MNHEY, CDR2 SMNVEV (reference sequence). The CDR3 totals 15 residues. CDR3 sequence (DNA): TGTGCCACCTCGACCGGCAGGGCAAAAAAATATGGCTACACCTTC. Its translation: CATSTGRAKKYGYTF.

The chain recombines TRBV5-1 with TRBJ2-7; 14 nucleotides line up with TRBD2. The junction had 3 bases not matched to a gene; V was cut back by 4 bases and J by 6 bases. The CDR3 runs 14 residues. Germline V gives CDR1 SGHRS, CDR2 YFSETQ. This CDR3 is CASSPGLAGVEQYF. The CDR3 region has the DNA TGCGCCAGCAGCCCGGGACTAGCGGGAGTCGAGCAGTACTTC.

The chain uses TRBV24-1 and TRBJ2-3; possibly TRBD2 for D (5 bases). The CDR3 is 15 amino acids. Germline V gives CDR1 KGHDR, CDR2 SFDVKD. Trimming removed 2 bases at V and 9 bases at J, with 17 bases between. The CDR3 DNA is TGTGCCACCAGTGATTCGAAGGGCCAGCGGTTCACGCAGTATTTT. This codes for CATSDSKGQRFTQYF.

The chain has TRBV6-5 and TRBJ1-5; 9 bases match TRBD1. Germline CDR1 reads MNHEY; CDR2 reads SVGAGI. V lost 7 bases to trimming and J lost 2 bases; unmatched junction nucleotides: 6. The CDR3 is 15 residues long. In DNA form, the CDR3 reads TGTGCCAGCACCAATACAGGGGGCGGCAATCAGCCCCAGCATTTT. It translates to CASTNTGGGNQPQHF.

This clone was counted only a few times. The V gene is TRBV10-1, the J gene TRBJ2-2; 8 bases map to TRBD2. The V segment lost 3 bases and the J segment 5 bases; nucleotides outside the gene matches: 8. The V gene's germline CDR1 is WNHNN and CDR2 SYGVQD (reference sequence). The CDR3 totals 16 residues. CDR3 bases: TGCGCCAGCAGTGAACGGAGCGGGGGTCGGACCGGGGAGCTGTTTTTT. Protein product: CASSERSGGRTGELFF.

This clone was counted once. The gene calls are TRBV7-2 and TRBJ1-1; TRBD1 aligns across 8 bases. The CDR3 length is 15 residues. CDR1 is SGHTA and CDR2 is FQGNSA in the germline V gene. Trimming cost V 4 bases and J 7 bases; bases outside gene matches: 11. The CDR3 spells CASSYTRTGKFEAFF. CDR3 sequence (DNA): TGTGCCAGCAGCTACACTCGGACAGGGAAGTTTGAAGCTTTCTTT.

This chain uses TRBV5-1 with TRBJ1-3; a weak D match, TRBD1 (5 bases). This CDR3 is 14 amino acids long. V lost 6 bases, J lost 0 bases, and 10 bases lay in between. Germline CDR1 SGHRS, CDR2 YFSETQ. Here the CDR3 reads CASTQGNSGNTIYF. CDR3 in DNA: TGCGCCAGCACCCAGGGTAACTCTGGAAACACCATATATTTT.